This T cell receptor (beta chain) was identified during a study of cytomegalovirus exposure and HLA in healthy donors. In germline, CDR1 is MRHNA, CDR2 SNTAGT. V lost 8 bases and J lost 5; bases outside the gene matches: 5. The CDR3 consists of 13 residues. The PCR had 60 Vbeta and 13 Jbeta primers. Measured with immunoSEQ multiplex PCR; TCRdb has only the in-frame clones, and not every one. In total, the table holds 68,000 or so clones. Those who donated were healthy bone marrow donors. The genes are TRBV6-4 and TRBJ2-1, with 8 bases that match TRBD2. The TCR originated in a boy aged 5-17 years in good health and CMV-seronegative. Sequencing was done on a sample of PBMCs. The CDR3 DNA follows: TGTGCCAGCTCACTTAGCGGGGACAATGAGCAGTTCTTC. It specifies CASSLSGDNEQFF.